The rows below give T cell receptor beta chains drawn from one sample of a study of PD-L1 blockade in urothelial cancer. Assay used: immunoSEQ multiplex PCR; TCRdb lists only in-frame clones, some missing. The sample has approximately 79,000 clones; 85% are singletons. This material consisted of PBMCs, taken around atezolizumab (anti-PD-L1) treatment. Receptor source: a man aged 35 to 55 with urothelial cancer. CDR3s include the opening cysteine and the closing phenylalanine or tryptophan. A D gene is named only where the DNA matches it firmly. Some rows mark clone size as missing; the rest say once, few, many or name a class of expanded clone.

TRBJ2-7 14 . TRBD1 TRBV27 TGTGCCAGCAGTCTCGGACAGGTCTCGTACGAGCAGTACTTC CASSLGQVSYEQYF
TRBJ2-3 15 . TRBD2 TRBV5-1 TGCGCCAGCGGGAGCGGGAGGGCAGAGAAAGATACGCAGTATTTT CASGSGRAEKDTQYF
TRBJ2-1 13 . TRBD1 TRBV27 TGTGCCAGCAGGCCGGGACAGGGCAGCGAGCAGTTCTTC CASRPGQGSEQFF
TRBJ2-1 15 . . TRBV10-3 TGTGCCATCAGTGACTCTGGGGCCCCCTACAATGAGCAGTTCTTC CAISDSGAPYNEQFF
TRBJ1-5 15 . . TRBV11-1 TGTGCCAGCAGCTTCGGCCCAGGCCCCAATCAGCCCCAGCATTTT CASSFGPGPNQPQHF
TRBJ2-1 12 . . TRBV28 TGTGCCAGCACTTCCTCGTACAATGAGCAGTTCTTC CASTSSYNEQFF
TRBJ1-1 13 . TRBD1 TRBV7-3 TGTGCCAGCAGCGCCGGGACAGGAGAAGAAGCTTTCTTT CASSAGTGEEAFF
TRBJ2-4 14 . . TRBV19 TGTGCCAGTAGTAAGCCAGGGGGGAAAAACATTCAGTACTTC CASSKPGGKNIQYF
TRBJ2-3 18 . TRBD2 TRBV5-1 TGCGCCAGCAGCCAGATGGGACTAGCGGGAGGGGGGCCAGATACGCAGTATTTT CASSQMGLAGGGPDTQYF
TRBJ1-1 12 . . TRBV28 TGTGCCAGCAGCTCCGGCGGTTTTGAAGCTTTCTTT CASSSGGFEAFF
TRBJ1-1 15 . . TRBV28 TGTGCCAGCCCCCCAGCGGGGGGGGAAGGATCTGAAGCTTTCTTT CASPPAGGEGSEAFF
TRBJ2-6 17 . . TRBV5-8 TGTGCCAGCAGCTTGGCCGAAGCCTTGAGTGGGGCCAACGTCCTGACTTTC CASSLAEALSGANVLTF
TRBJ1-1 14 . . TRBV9 TGTGCCAGCAGCGTAGTCGAGGGGAACACTGAAGCTTTCTTT CASSVVEGNTEAFF
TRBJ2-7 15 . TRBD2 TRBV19 TGTGCCAGTAGTGACGAGGGGACTAGCTCCTACGAGCAGTACTTC CASSDEGTSSYEQYF
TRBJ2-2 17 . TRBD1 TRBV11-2 TGTGCCAGCAGCTTCCCTCGACAGGGCGCAAACACCGGGGAGCTGTTTTTT CASSFPRQGANTGELFF
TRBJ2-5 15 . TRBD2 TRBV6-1 TGTGCCAGCAGTGGAGAGGGACTAGGAGGAGAGACCCAGTACTTC CASSGEGLGGETQYF
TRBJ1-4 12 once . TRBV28 TGTGCCAGCAGACAGGGTAATGAAAAACTGTTTTTT CASRQGNEKLFF
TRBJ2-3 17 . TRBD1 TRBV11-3 TGTGCCAGCAGCTCCCCGACCGGGACAGGGGCCACAGATACGCAGTATTTT CASSSPTGTGATDTQYF
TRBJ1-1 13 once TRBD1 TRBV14 TGTGCCAGCAGCCAAGGACAGGGATCTGAAGCTTTCTTT CASSQGQGSEAFF
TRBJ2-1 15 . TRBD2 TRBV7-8 TGTGCCAGCAGCTTAGCTAGCGGGAGGAGGGATGAGCAGTTCTTC CASSLASGRRDEQFF
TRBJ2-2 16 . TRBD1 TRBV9 TGTGCCAGCAGCGTGGGACAGGGGGCAATCACCGGGGAGCTGTTTTTT CASSVGQGAITGELFF
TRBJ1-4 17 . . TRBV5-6 TGTGCCAGCAGCTTGGGCCGGGGGAGGGGCCTAAATGAAAAACTGTTTTTT CASSLGRGRGLNEKLFF
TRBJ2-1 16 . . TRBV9 TGTGCCAGCAGTAGGAGCAGCGGGTCTTCCTACAATGAGCAGTTCTTC CASSRSSGSSYNEQFF
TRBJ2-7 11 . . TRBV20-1 TGCAGTGCTACACCTGCCTACGAGCAATACTTC CSATPAYEQYF
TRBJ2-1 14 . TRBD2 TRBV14 TGTGCCAGCAGTAAACTAGCGGGAGGGTTTGAGCAGTTCTTC CASSKLAGGFEQFF
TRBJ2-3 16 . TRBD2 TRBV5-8 TGTGCCAGCAGCTCCCCTAGCGGGACAAGCACAGATACGCAGTATTTT CASSSPSGTSTDTQYF
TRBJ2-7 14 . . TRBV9 TGTGCCAGCAGCGCGCGACAGGTGACCTACGAGCAGTACTTC CASSARQVTYEQYF
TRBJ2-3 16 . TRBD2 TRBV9 TGTGCCAGCAGCCCTAAGCGGGAGAGCCGCACAGATACGCAGTATTTT CASSPKRESRTDTQYF
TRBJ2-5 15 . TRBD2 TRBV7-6 TGTGCCAGCAGCTCCACGACTAGCGGAGGGGAGACCCAGTACTTC CASSSTTSGGETQYF
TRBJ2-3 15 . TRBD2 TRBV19 TGTGCCAGTAGTATCTTAGCGGGAGATGCAGATACGCAGTATTTT CASSILAGDADTQYF
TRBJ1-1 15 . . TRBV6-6 TGTGCCAGCAGTTACTCGAGGCAGGGAGGTACTGAAGCTTTCTTT CASSYSRQGGTEAFF
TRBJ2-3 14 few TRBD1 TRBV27 TGTGCCAGCAGGCGACAGGGTTCGGGAGATACGCAGTATTTT CASRRQGSGDTQYF
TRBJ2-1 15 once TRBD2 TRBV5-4 TGTGCCAGCAGCTTAACGGGAGGGCCAAAGGGGGAGCAGTTCTTC CASSLTGGPKGEQFF
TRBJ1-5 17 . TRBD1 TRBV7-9 TGTGCCAGCAGCTTAGGAGGGACAGACTATAGCAATCAGCCCCAGCATTTT CASSLGGTDYSNQPQHF
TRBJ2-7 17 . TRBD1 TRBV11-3 TGTGCCAGCAGCTCCGTTGCACCGGGACAGCCTTACTACGAGCAGTACTTC CASSSVAPGQPYYEQYF